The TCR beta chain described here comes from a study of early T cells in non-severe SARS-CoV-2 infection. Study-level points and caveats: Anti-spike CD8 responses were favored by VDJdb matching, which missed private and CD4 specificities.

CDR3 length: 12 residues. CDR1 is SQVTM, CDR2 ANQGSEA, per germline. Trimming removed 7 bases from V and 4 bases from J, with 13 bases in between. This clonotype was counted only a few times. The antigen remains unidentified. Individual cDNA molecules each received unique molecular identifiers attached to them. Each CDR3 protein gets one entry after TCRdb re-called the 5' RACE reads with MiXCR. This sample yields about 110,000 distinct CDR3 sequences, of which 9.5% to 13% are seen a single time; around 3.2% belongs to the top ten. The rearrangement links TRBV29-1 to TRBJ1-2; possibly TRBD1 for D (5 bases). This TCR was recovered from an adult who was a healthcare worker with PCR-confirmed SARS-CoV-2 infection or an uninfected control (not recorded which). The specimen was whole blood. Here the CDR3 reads CSATDTLYGYTF. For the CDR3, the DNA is TGCAGCGCGACGGACACTCTCTATGGCTACACCTTC.